This passage covers 24 T cell receptor beta chains from one sample sequenced in a study of a mutant IDH1 vaccine in newly diagnosed glioma. Their recognized antigens are unknown. The data were produced by immunoSEQ multiplex PCR, yet TCRdb's version contains in-frame clones alone and is incomplete. In the table there are roughly 40,000 clones, approximately 83% of which are singletons. As for time point: week 35, safety follow-up. Doses consisted of 300 ug of mutant IDH1 20-mer peptide each, paired with topical imiquimod. The specimen comprised PBMCs, sampled from a glioma patient whose treatment included an IDH1 peptide vaccine. The receptor source for this set is a woman between 45 and 65 years old with glioma.

This sequence joins TRBV7-2 and TRBJ1-3; 8 nucleotides line up with TRBD1. Trimming took 4 bases from V and 4 from J; bases not matched to a gene: 3. The CDR3 is made up of 14 amino acids. Germline CDR1 reads SGHTA; CDR2 reads FQGNSA. The chain's CDR3 is CASSWTGYGNTIYF. Here the CDR3 DNA reads TGTGCCAGCAGCTGGACAGGGTACGGAAACACCATATATTTT.

The chain employs TRBV11-2 and TRBJ2-7, with 7 bases fitting TRBD2. V lost 4 bases to trimming and J lost 1 base; unmatched junction nucleotides: 4. The CDR3 spans 14 residues. Germline V gene lookup returns CDR1 SGHAT and CDR2 FQNNGV. The CDR3 DNA sequence: TGTGCCAGCAGCTATAGGACTAGTTCCTACGAGCAGTACTTC. This codes for CASSYRTSSYEQYF.

The chain couples TRBV6-5 to TRBJ2-1; TRBD2 matches 9 bases. From germline, CDR1 is MNHEY and CDR2 SVGAGI. Unmatched junction bases numbered 7, after V lost 6 bases and J lost 4 bases. The CDR3 is 15 residues long. As DNA, the CDR3 is TGTGCCAGCAGCTTAAGCGGGGGGAATTACAATGAGCAGTTCTTC. Protein sequence: CASSLSGGNYNEQFF.

The chain combines TRBV27 with TRBJ1-5; the D gene is possibly TRBD1 (5 bases). The CDR3 is 17 residues long. Germline loops: CDR1 MNHEY, CDR2 SMNVEV (reference sequence). With 0 bases removed from V and 5 bases from J, the gap between germline ends came to 17 bases. CDR3 sequence (DNA): TGTGCCAGCAGTTTATCGGGGGTCCGTTCGGCCTATCAGCCCCAGCATTTT. It is translated as CASSLSGVRSAYQPQHF.

This clone was detected once. This chain links TRBV28 with TRBJ1-1, with D possibly matching TRBD1 (5 bases). Germline CDR1 MDHEN, CDR2 SYDVKM. Trimming stripped 1 base from V and 6 bases from J, with 15 bases between. The CDR3 spans 15 residues. The CDR3 loop is CASSLFGALSPEAFF. DNA of the CDR3: TGTGCCAGCAGTTTATTTGGGGCATTGAGCCCTGAAGCTTTCTTT.

CDR3 DNA: TGCGCCAGCAGCCAAGTAGGGGAGGATACGCAGTATTTT. It specifies CASSQVGEDTQYF. The chain combines TRBV4-1 with TRBJ2-3, with D possibly being TRBD1 or TRBD2 (5 bases each). This CDR3 comprises 13 residues. Germline V lookup: CDR1 MGHRA, CDR2 YSYEKL. Trimming removed 1 base at V and 6 bases at J, with 8 bases between.

V and J are TRBV4-1 and TRBJ2-2; D is possibly TRBD2 (7 bases). The ends were cut back, 0 bases at V and 5 bases at J, with 16 bases in the middle. The CDR3 runs to 17 residues. Germline CDR1 reads MGHRA; CDR2 reads YSYEKL. In nucleotides, the CDR3 is TGCGCCAGCAGCCAAGATTGGACGGGGGGCTCAACCGGGGAGCTGTTTTTT. This codes for CASSQDWTGGSTGELFF.

This clone came up once. The chain uses TRBV9 and TRBJ2-3; D tentatively fits TRBD1 or TRBD2 (5 bases each). This CDR3 region has 15 residues. V was pared by 6 bases and J by 3 bases, with 17 bases between. The germline gives CDR1 SGDLS, CDR2 YYNGEE. As DNA, the CDR3 is TGTGCCAGCACCCCCCCCGGGACCACGACAGATACGCAGTATTTT. It yields the protein CASTPPGTTTDTQYF. Full variable domain (missing parts from reference TRBV9 and TRBJ2-3): DSGVTQTPKHLITATGQRVTLRCSPRSGDLSVYWYQQSLDQGLQFLIQYYNGEERAKGNILERFSAQQFPDLHSELNLSSLELGDSALYFCASTPPGTTTDTQYFGPGTRLTVL.

This rearrangement joins TRBV10-3 to TRBJ1-4; D is uncertain. Germline V lookup: CDR1 ENHRY, CDR2 SYGVKD. The CDR3 has 14 residues. Trimming left V 3 bases short and J 7 bases short, with 12 bases between. CDR3 sequence (DNA): TGTGCCATCAGTGATTCGGGAGCTCTTGAAAAACTGTTTTTT. Amino acid sequence: CAISDSGALEKLFF.

This clone has a handful of counts. V is TRBV4-1 and J is TRBJ2-3; the D gene is possibly TRBD2 (6 bases). From germline, CDR1 is MGHRA and CDR2 YSYEKL. V was shortened by 4 bases and J by 2 bases, with 16 bases between the two germline ends. This CDR3 is built from 16 residues. In nucleotides, the CDR3 is TGCGCCAGCAGCCTGGCCCCGGGGGTTGCCACAGATACGCAGTATTTT. Residues: CASSLAPGVATDTQYF.

For the CDR3, the DNA is TGCAGCGTTGAAGATCCTAGACGGGAGGCAGCCGGGGAGCTGTTTTTT. Amino acids: CSVEDPRREAAGELFF. The chain uses TRBV29-1 and TRBJ2-2, with 7 bases aligning to TRBD2. After removal of 0 bases from V and 6 bases from J, the junction contained 10 bases not matched to a gene. CDR1 is SQVTM and CDR2 is ANQGSEA in the germline V gene. The CDR3 spans 16 residues.

This sequence joins TRBV29-1 and TRBJ2-1; perhaps TRBD1 as D (6 bases). V was cut by 7 bases and J by 2 bases, with 18 bases left in between. In germline, CDR1 is SQVTM, CDR2 ANQGSEA. This CDR3 has 15 amino acids. The CDR3 is CSAQTGTRTYNEQFF. CDR3 in DNA: TGCAGCGCTCAAACCGGGACACGGACCTACAATGAGCAGTTCTTC.

The genes are TRBV5-6 and TRBJ1-3; 7 bases map to TRBD1. The junction had 7 bases not matched to a gene; V was cut back by 1 base and J by 0 bases. Germline loops: CDR1 SGHDT, CDR2 YYEEEE. The CDR3 consists of 17 residues. CDR3 protein: CASSLQQGPFSGNTIYF. The CDR3 DNA follows: TGTGCCAGCAGCTTGCAACAGGGGCCCTTCTCTGGAAACACCATATATTTT.

The V gene is TRBV5-4, the J gene TRBJ1-4, with 8 nucleotides matching TRBD1. V shed 5 bases and J 6 bases; nucleotides not matched to a gene: 6. The CDR3 runs to 14 residues. Germline-derived CDR1 and CDR2 are SGHNT and YYREEE (reference sequence). The CDR3 bases are TGTGCCAGCAGGGGTGCAGGGGGCGATGAAAAACTGTTTTTT. This sequence encodes CASRGAGGDEKLFF.

The chain carries TRBV27 and TRBJ2-7, with D uncertain. V lost 6 bases to trimming and J lost 3 bases, with 15 bases between them. The CDR3 is made up of 14 amino acids. CDR1 MNHEY and CDR2 SMNVEV come from the germline V gene (reference sequence). CDR3 sequence: CASSPLGVGYEQYF. The CDR3 DNA sequence: TGTGCCAGCAGCCCACTCGGCGTGGGCTACGAGCAGTACTTC.

The CDR3 sequence is CASSSTAGAAYEQYF. The CDR3 coding sequence is TGCGCCAGCAGCTCCACAGCGGGGGCCGCCTACGAGCAGTACTTC. The chain recombines TRBV4-3 with TRBJ2-7; 8 bases match TRBD2. The CDR3 has 15 residues. V lost 5 bases, J lost 2 bases, and 8 bases stayed unmatched. CDR1 is LGHNA, CDR2 YSLEER, per germline.

The gene calls are TRBV5-1 and TRBJ1-1; maybe TRBD1 (6 bases). This CDR3 is built from 13 residues. The germline gives CDR1 SGHRS, CDR2 YFSETQ. Trimming removed 4 bases at V and 5 bases at J, with 12 bases between. CDR3 nucleotide sequence: TGCGCCAGCAGCAGAGGAGGGGGTACTGAAGCTTTCTTT. This gives the protein CASSRGGGTEAFF.

The V and J genes are TRBV6-5 and TRBJ1-2; TRBD1 matches at 9 bases. The CDR3 is made up of 16 amino acids. Germline V gives CDR1 MNHEY, CDR2 SVGAGI. The junction had 5 bases not matched to a gene; V was cut back by 0 bases and J by 3 bases. Written as DNA, the CDR3 is TGTGCCAGCAGTTACTCGTACAGGGGGCTTGACTATGGCTACACCTTC. Protein product: CASSYSYRGLDYGYTF.

This rearrangement joins TRBV19 to TRBJ1-5; TRBD1 aligns across 11 bases. The trim removed 9 bases at V and 3 bases at J, leaving 7 bases unmatched. Germline loops: CDR1 LNHDA, CDR2 SQIVND (reference sequence). This CDR3 is built from 15 residues. CDR3 in DNA: TGTGCCAGAGAGGACAGGGGGCGGGTCAATCAGCCCCAGCATTTT. It specifies CAREDRGRVNQPQHF. Together with reference TRBV19 and TRBJ1-5, the CDR3 gives the full variable domain: DGGITQSPKYLFRKEGQNVTLSCEQNLNHDAMYWYRQDPGQGLRLIYYSQIVNDFQKGDIAEGYSVSREKKESFPLTVTSAQKNPTAFYLCAREDRGRVNQPQHFGDGTRLSIL.

This chain joins TRBV7-9 and TRBJ2-5; D unresolved. This CDR3 contains 14 residues. CDR1 and CDR2 from the germline V gene are SEHNR and FQNEAQ (reference sequence). The V end was cut by 1 base, the J end by 1 base, with 7 bases between. The CDR3 protein is CASSLGGSQETQYF. The CDR3 DNA reads as TGTGCCAGCAGCTTAGGCGGCAGCCAAGAGACCCAGTACTTC.

This chain connects TRBV29-1 to TRBJ2-1, with 11 bases that match TRBD1. The V and J ends lost 6 bases and 1 base, in that order; junction bases with no gene match: 8. The germline V gene has CDR1 SQVTM and CDR2 ANQGSEA. The CDR3 has 16 amino acids. CDR3 sequence reads: CSVRDRGGSSYNEQFF. CDR3 sequence (DNA): TGCAGCGTACGGGACAGGGGGGGCTCTTCCTACAATGAGCAGTTCTTC.

The chain uses TRBV7-2 and TRBJ1-2; no reliable D call. V was shortened by 1 base and J by 6 bases, with 12 bases between the two germline ends. The V gene's germline CDR1 is SGHTA and CDR2 FQGNSA. The CDR3 is made up of 14 amino acids. The CDR3 DNA reads TGTGCCAGCAGCTTAGTAGTAGAGGGCAATGGCTACACCTTC. The encoded protein is CASSLVVEGNGYTF.

V is TRBV19 and J is TRBJ1-2; weak D call: TRBD1 (6 bases). V was clipped by 5 bases and J by 12 bases, with 25 bases between them. Germline assignment: CDR1 LNHDA and CDR2 SQIVND (reference sequence). The CDR3 consists of 15 residues. Here the CDR3 reads CASSSRRGASVWDTF. In nucleotides, the CDR3 is TGTGCCAGTAGTTCTCGCCGGGGGGCTTCGGTCTGGGACACCTTC. Looking up the rest from reference TRBV19 and TRBJ1-2 gives the full variable domain: DGGITQSPKYLFRKEGQNVTLSCEQNLNHDAMYWYRQDPGQGLRLIYYSQIVNDFQKGDIAEGYSVSREKKESFPLTVTSAQKNPTAFYLCASSSRRGASVWDTFGSGTRLTVV.

The gene calls are TRBV7-2 and TRBJ1-1; 8 positions agree with TRBD1. Germline loops: CDR1 SGHTA, CDR2 FQGNSA. This CDR3 spans 15 amino acids. Trimming at V came to 3 bases and at J to 7 bases, leaving 10 bases not matched to a gene. CDR3 residues: CASSFVFSGQVEAFF. The CDR3 DNA sequence: TGTGCCAGCAGCTTTGTATTCTCGGGACAGGTTGAAGCTTTCTTT.